These 21 T cell receptor beta chains were all obtained from the same sample, sequenced in a study of CD8 T cells in ankylosing spondylitis. MiXCR was run by TCRdb on the 5' RACE reads, yielding one entry per CDR3 protein. The repertoire holds roughly 200,000 distinct CDR3 sequences, with around 25% as singletons. Sequenced input: blood, either unsorted or a sorted T cell fraction (not recorded which). The receptors shown here come from a male donor with ankylosing spondylitis or in good health (not recorded which).

V usage is TRBV20-1 and J usage is TRBJ2-7; TRBD1 aligns across 9 bases. CDR1 and CDR2 from the germline V gene are DFQATT and SNEGSKA (reference sequence). J was trimmed by 0 bases and V by 1 base; bases with no gene match: 4. This CDR3 has 15 amino acids. The CDR3 region is CSARAGTGSSYEQYF. CDR3 coding DNA: TGCAGTGCTAGAGCCGGGACAGGGAGCTCCTACGAGCAGTACTTC.

This clonotype has a count of ten or more. The rearrangement uses TRBV5-1 and TRBJ2-1, with 7 positions matching TRBD2. V shed 4 bases, J shed 4 bases, and the junction held 5 bases outside the gene matches. This CDR3 contains 14 residues. Germline V gene data show CDR1 as SGHRS and CDR2 as YFSETQ. The CDR3 spells CASSPTSVYNEQFF. The DNA of the CDR3 is TGCGCCAGCAGCCCCACTAGCGTATACAATGAGCAGTTCTTC.

Ten or more counts support this clonotype. In nucleotides, the CDR3 is TGCGCCAGCAGCCAAGTTCACAGGGGCTACGAGCAGTACTTC. It is translated as CASSQVHRGYEQYF. The chain is built from TRBV4-3 and TRBJ2-7; TRBD1 matches at 7 bases. This CDR3 has 14 residues. V dropped 1 base and J dropped 3; count of bases not matched to a gene: 3. The V gene's germline CDR1 is LGHNA and CDR2 YSLEER.

V and J are TRBV20-1 and TRBJ2-1; a possible D gene is TRBD2 (5 bases). The germline gives CDR1 DFQATT, CDR2 SNEGSKA (reference sequence). The CDR3 contains 13 residues. V was cut by 5 bases and J by 4 bases, with 12 bases left in between. The CDR3: CSAFGVSYNEQFF. DNA of the CDR3: TGCAGTGCTTTCGGGGTATCGTACAATGAGCAGTTCTTC.

This clonotype was detected a few times. This rearrangement joins TRBV7-2 to TRBJ2-1, with D unclear. CDR3 length: 15 amino acids. Germline V gives CDR1 SGHTA, CDR2 FQGNSA. V was cut by 4 bases and J by 8 bases, with 18 bases left in between. CDR3 DNA sequence: TGTGCCAGCAGCTCCCAGGCCGTGCTCTCGGATGAGCAGTTCTTC. Translated: CASSSQAVLSDEQFF. Full variable domain (rest looked up from reference TRBV7-2 and TRBJ2-1): GAGVSQSPSNKVTEKGKDVELRCDPISGHTALYWYRQSLGQGLEFLIYFQGNSAPDKSGLPSDRFSAERTGGSVSTLTIQRTQQEDSAVYLCASSSQAVLSDEQFFGPGTRLTVL.

This clonotype was picked up a small number of times. V is TRBV20-1 and J is TRBJ1-5; TRBD1 is a possible D gene (6 bases). Trimming took off 7 bases at V and 7 bases at J, with 20 bases between the two ends. Germline V gene sequence: CDR1 DFQATT, CDR2 SNEGSKA (reference sequence). This CDR3 contains 14 residues. This CDR3 reads CSVKRGAVGQPQHF. In DNA form, the CDR3 reads TGCAGTGTCAAGAGGGGGGCGGTGGGGCAGCCCCAGCATTTT.

The chain couples TRBV10-3 to TRBJ2-1; D gene uncertain. The germline V gene has CDR1 ENHRY and CDR2 SYGVKD. V lost 10 bases to trimming and J lost 7 bases, with 8 bases between them. The CDR3 is 10 residues long. CDR3: CASGPNEQFF. CDR3 DNA: TGTGCCAGTGGGCCTAATGAGCAGTTCTTC.

This clonotype was found many times. The V and J genes are TRBV5-1 and TRBJ2-5; D may be TRBD2 (5 bases). The CDR3 contains 16 residues. Germline lookup yields CDR1 SGHRS and CDR2 YFSETQ. The V end lost 0 bases, the J end lost 2 bases, and 14 bases lay between the germline ends. CDR3: CASSLAGRAEQETQYF. The CDR3 DNA follows: TGCGCCAGCAGCTTGGCGGGAAGGGCAGAGCAAGAGACCCAGTACTTC.

This clonotype was seen many times. The rearrangement joins TRBV5-1 to TRBJ2-3, with 8 bases matching TRBD1. Per the germline V gene, CDR1 is SGHRS and CDR2 is YFSETQ. The CDR3 is made up of 14 amino acids. Trimming took 5 bases from V and 6 from J; bases not matched to a gene: 8. CDR3 coding DNA: TGCGCCAGCAGGGGGACAGGATCCTCCGATACGCAGTATTTT. Translated: CASRGTGSSDTQYF.

This clonotype came up many times. This chain uses TRBV5-1 with TRBJ2-7, with TRBD1 matching 7 bases. Trimming cost V 5 bases and J 2 bases; bases outside gene matches: 13. Germline V lookup: CDR1 SGHRS, CDR2 YFSETQ. There are 16 residues in the CDR3. CDR3 in DNA: TGCGCCAGCAGACCTAGTACCGGGACAGCTACCTACGAGCAGTACTTC. Translating gives CASRPSTGTATYEQYF.

This clonotype was counted ten times or more. V is TRBV29-1 and J is TRBJ2-7, with D possibly TRBD2 on 5 matching bases. V was cut by 8 bases and J by 1 base, with 21 bases left in between. The length of the CDR3 is 15 residues. The germline V gene has CDR1 SQVTM and CDR2 ANQGSEA. In nucleotides, the CDR3 is TGCAGCTGCAGATACGGGATCGATTCTTCCTACGAGCAGTACTTC. Its protein product is CSCRYGIDSSYEQYF.

This clonotype was counted between two and nine times. The chain joins TRBV20-1 to TRBJ2-2; perhaps TRBD1 as D (5 bases). CDR3 size: 14 residues. CDR1 and CDR2 from the germline V gene are DFQATT and SNEGSKA (reference sequence). V lost 6 bases, J lost 1 base, and 12 bases lay in between. CDR3 residues: CSALGHLNTGELFF. CDR3 bases: TGCAGTGCCCTCGGACACCTGAACACCGGGGAGCTGTTTTTT.

J is TRBJ1-1 and V is TRBV5-5; D perhaps matches TRBD1 (5 bases). In germline, CDR1 is SGHKS, CDR2 YYEKEE (reference sequence). Trimming took off 4 bases at V and 6 bases at J, with 7 bases between the two ends. This CDR3 spans 11 amino acids. CDR3 in amino acids: CASSATAEAFF. CDR3 coding DNA: TGTGCCAGCAGCGCGACAGCTGAAGCTTTCTTT.

At least ten counts were recorded for this clonotype. This chain links TRBV6-1 with TRBJ2-7, with 7 positions matching TRBD2. The CDR3 totals 13 residues. The V gene's germline CDR1 is MNHNS and CDR2 SASEGT. V was pared by 4 bases and J by 6 bases, with 6 bases of the junction left unmatched. CDR3 residues: CASSVTSEFEQYF. The CDR3 region has the DNA TGTGCCAGCAGTGTCACTAGCGAGTTCGAGCAGTACTTC.

This clonotype was observed at least ten times. This chain joins TRBV6-1 and TRBJ2-7; a possible D gene is TRBD1 (5 bases). Germline V gene data show CDR1 as MNHNS and CDR2 as SASEGT. The CDR3 has 14 amino acids. V lost 6 bases and J 3 bases, leaving 15 bases between the germline ends. CDR3 residues: CASRKIDRNYEQYF. The CDR3 bases are TGTGCCAGCAGAAAAATAGACAGAAACTACGAGCAGTACTTC.

The table lists this clonotype with many counts. V and J are TRBV5-1 and TRBJ2-3; a possible D gene is TRBD1 (6 bases). V dropped 4 bases and J dropped 3 bases, with 9 bases sitting between them. The germline V gene encodes CDR1 SGHRS and CDR2 YFSETQ. There are 13 residues in the CDR3. The CDR3 region is CASSPGQTDTQYF. The DNA of the CDR3 is TGCGCCAGCAGCCCGGGACAAACAGATACGCAGTATTTT.

The rearrangement links TRBV20-1 to TRBJ2-1, with 7 bases that match TRBD2. Per the germline V gene, CDR1 is DFQATT and CDR2 is SNEGSKA (reference sequence). Losses at the gene ends were 5 bases for V and 7 bases for J; bases not matched to a gene: 14. The length of the CDR3 is 15 residues. The CDR3 nucleotides read TGCAGTGCTGTCTACCCCTCTAGCGGCCGGAATGAGCAGTTCTTC. Translation: CSAVYPSSGRNEQFF.

At least ten counts were recorded for this clonotype. The rearrangement joins TRBV12-3 or TRBV12-4 to TRBJ2-6; TRBD1 agrees at 8 bases. V trimming: 5 bases; J trimming: 3 bases; junction bases outside the gene matches: 9. CDR3 length: 17 residues. In DNA form, the CDR3 reads TGTGCCAGCAGTCCCTCGGACAGGGTAGATGGGGCCAACGTCCTGACTTTC. Residues: CASSPSDRVDGANVLTF.

The chain couples TRBV12-3 or TRBV12-4 to TRBJ2-1; 12 nucleotides match TRBD2. The CDR3 totals 14 residues. Trimming cost V 6 bases and J 7 bases; bases outside gene matches: 4. This CDR3 reads CASSRLAGVNEQFF. The DNA for the CDR3 is TGTGCCAGCAGCAGACTAGCGGGAGTTAATGAGCAGTTCTTC.

This clonotype came up many times. The V gene is TRBV6-5, the J gene TRBJ1-3; no firm D call. V gave up 0 bases and J gave up 0 bases, with 6 bases separating them. The germline gives CDR1 MNHEY, CDR2 SVGAGI. CDR3 length: 15 residues. The DNA for the CDR3 is TGTGCCAGCAGTTACTCGATTGACTCTGGAAACACCATATATTTT. This gives the protein CASSYSIDSGNTIYF.

CDR3: CASSFHLGPSTDTQYF. CDR3 DNA: TGTGCCAGCAGCTTTCACCTGGGGCCGAGCACAGATACGCAGTATTTT. J is TRBJ2-3 and V is TRBV7-9; D perhaps matches TRBD1 (5 bases). The CDR3 spans 16 residues. Deletions cut 3 bases from V and 0 bases from J, with 13 bases between. CDR1 is SEHNR and CDR2 is FQNEAQ in the germline V gene (reference sequence).